A single TCR beta chain is shown here with its context. No cognate antigen has been identified for it. The sample holds no much larger clone one base away, and base qualities are not on file. Patients with autoimmune disease history or receiving systemic immunosuppression were excluded from the trial. Peripheral blood for TCR sequencing was drawn from every dose cohort at baseline, at cycle 4 day 1 and at cycle 7 day 1. The samples were taken from a phase I, first-in-human, multicenter, open-label dose-escalation trial of ivuxolimab. The trial enrolled adults with locally advanced or metastatic head and neck squamous cell, hepatocellular, melanoma or renal cell carcinoma. Before TCR sequencing, CD4+ T cells and CD8+ T cells from peripheral blood were sorted into separate populations. This sample stems from a study of OX40 agonist ivuxolimab in advanced cancers. Concerning the study at large: Ivuxolimab was a fully human IgG2 agonistic monoclonal antibody targeting the costimulatory receptor OX40 (CD134). Intravenous ivuxolimab was administered to patients every 2 weeks at six dose levels: 0.01, 0.1, 0.3, 1.5, 3 and 10 mg/kg. Of the roughly 50 dose-escalation patients, hepatocellular carcinoma was present in about 20, melanoma in around 15, renal cell carcinoma in 9 and head and neck cancer in 9. A male proportion of around 83% and a mean age of roughly 58 years, ranging from roughly 23 to 79, were recorded for the dose-escalation cohort. Patients were allowed to have had prior anti-PD-1, anti-PD-L1 or anti-CTLA-4 therapy, and 40% of the dose-escalation patients had previously received checkpoint inhibitors. Partial responses occurred in three dose-escalation patients, of whom one had hepatocellular carcinoma and two had cutaneous melanoma. The point of sequencing TCRbeta in the periphery was to test whether ivuxolimab changed TCR sequence diversity and drove clonal T-cell expansion. The paper describes the monotherapy dose-escalation part (N ≈ 51 patients) of the phase I trial of ivuxolimab. Results and caveats for the whole study, not just this receptor: The antigen specificity of the clonally expanded peripheral T cells was not determined. At doses of 0.1 to 3.0 mg/kg, clonal expansion of both CD4+ and CD8+ T cells in blood was seen between baseline and week 6. After ivuxolimab, CD8+ T cells had more expanded clones than CD4+ T cells on average. Partial responders in the 0.1-3.0 mg/kg groups had among the lowest normalized peripheral clonal expansion, especially among CD8+ T cells. Low levels of normalized T-cell clonal expansion were also shown by some nonresponding patients.

Genomic DNA was isolated from the sorted cells so that the TCRbeta CDR3 region could be sequenced. The immunoSEQ Assay was used to sequence the TCRbeta CDR3 regions. This is the immuneACCESS table as TCRdb keeps it, with only in-frame sequences that have V and J called. A part of the clones is gone; compared with another copy, unresolved V genes explain less than half, and the rest is unexplained. The sample yields just over 90,000 clones; roughly 89% were counted once. The ten most abundant clones make up about 0.81% of the sample. The CDR3 sequence holds 13 residues, the cysteine and phenylalanine included. Of all the DNA, just the CDR3 is kept, 39 bases in frame from base 1.

The receptor was derived from an adult with an advanced solid tumor such as melanoma, head and neck, liver or kidney cancer. The chain joins TRBV21-1 to TRBJ1-1. TRBV21-1 is shown as a pseudogene. Sequencing was performed on CD4+ or CD8+ T cells sorted from blood, taken in a trial of the OX40 agonist ivuxolimab. The DNA sequence is as follows: TGTGCCAGCAGCAAAACCCCCCAGGTGAGGGCTTTCTTT. It translates to CASSKTPQVRAFF.